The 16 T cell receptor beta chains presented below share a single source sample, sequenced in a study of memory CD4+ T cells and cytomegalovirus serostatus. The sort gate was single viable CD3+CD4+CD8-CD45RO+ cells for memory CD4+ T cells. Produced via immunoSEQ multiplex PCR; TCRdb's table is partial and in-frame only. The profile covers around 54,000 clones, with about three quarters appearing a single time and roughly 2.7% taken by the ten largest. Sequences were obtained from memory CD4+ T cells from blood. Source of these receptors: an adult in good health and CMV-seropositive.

In DNA, the CDR3 is TGTGCCAGCAGTCCCCGGGGGGAGTACGAGCAGTACGTC. It translates to CASSPRGEYEQYV. The rearrangement links TRBV6-6 to TRBJ2-7; 7 bases fit TRBD2. Trimming cost V 5 bases and J 4 bases; bases outside gene matches: 5. CDR3 length: 13 residues. Germline V gives CDR1 MNHNY, CDR2 SVGAGI (reference sequence).

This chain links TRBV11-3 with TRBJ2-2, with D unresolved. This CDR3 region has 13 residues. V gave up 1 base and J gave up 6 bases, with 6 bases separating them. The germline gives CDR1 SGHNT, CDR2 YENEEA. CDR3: CASSLVSPGELFF. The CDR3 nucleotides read TGTGCCAGCAGCTTAGTCTCCCCCGGGGAGCTGTTTTTT.

Written as DNA, the CDR3 is TGTGCCAGCAGCGTATCGGACAGGGGGCATGAGCAGTTCTTC. Translation: CASSVSDRGHEQFF. V and J are TRBV9 and TRBJ2-1; TRBD1 aligns across 11 bases. Germline V gene lookup returns CDR1 SGDLS and CDR2 YYNGEE. With V trimmed by 1 base and J by 8 bases, 2 bases remained unmatched. The CDR3 loop spans 14 amino acids.

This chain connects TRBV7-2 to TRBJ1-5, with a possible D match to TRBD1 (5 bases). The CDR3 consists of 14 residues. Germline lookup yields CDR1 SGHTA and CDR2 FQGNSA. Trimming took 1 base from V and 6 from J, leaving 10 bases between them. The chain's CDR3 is CASSLDPGSQPQHF. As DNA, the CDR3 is TGTGCCAGCAGCTTAGATCCAGGGAGTCAGCCCCAGCATTTT.

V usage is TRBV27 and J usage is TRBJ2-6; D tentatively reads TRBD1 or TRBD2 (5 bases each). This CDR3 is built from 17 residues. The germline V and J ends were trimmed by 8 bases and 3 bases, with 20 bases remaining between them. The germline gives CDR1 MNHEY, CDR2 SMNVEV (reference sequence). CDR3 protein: CASGLRGGPSGANVLTF. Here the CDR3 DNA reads TGTGCCAGCGGCTTGAGGGGTGGCCCCAGTGGGGCCAACGTCCTGACTTTC. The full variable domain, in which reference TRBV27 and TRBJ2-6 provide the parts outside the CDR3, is EAQVTQNPRYLITVTGKKLTVTCSQNMNHEYMSWYRQDPGLGLRQIYYSMNVEVTDKGDVPEGYKVSRKEKRNFPLILESPSPNQTSLYFCASGLRGGPSGANVLTFGAGSRLTVL.

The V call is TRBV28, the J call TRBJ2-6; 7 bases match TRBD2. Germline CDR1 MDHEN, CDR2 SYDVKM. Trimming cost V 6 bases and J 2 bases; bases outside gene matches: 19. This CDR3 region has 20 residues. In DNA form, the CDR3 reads TGTGCCAGCAGCTACTCAGGCCTGGGGGGGAGGCAGCCTGGGGCCAACGTCCTGACTTTC. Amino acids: CASSYSGLGGRQPGANVLTF.

CDR3 DNA: TGCGCCACTCCAACGACTAGCGGGAGGCGCCACAGCTACGAGCAGTACTTC. This gives the protein CATPTTSGRRHSYEQYF. The chain recombines TRBV10-1 with TRBJ2-7, with 13 bases aligning to TRBD2. V dropped 10 bases and J dropped 3; count of bases not matched to a gene: 15. Germline assignment: CDR1 WNHNN and CDR2 SYGVQD (reference sequence). The CDR3 is 17 amino acids.

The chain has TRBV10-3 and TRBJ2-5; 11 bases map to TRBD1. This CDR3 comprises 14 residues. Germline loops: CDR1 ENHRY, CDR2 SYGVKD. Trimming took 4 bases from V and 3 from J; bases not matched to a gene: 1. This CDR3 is CAISGGQGEETQYF. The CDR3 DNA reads TGTGCCATCAGTGGGGGACAGGGGGAAGAGACCCAGTACTTC.

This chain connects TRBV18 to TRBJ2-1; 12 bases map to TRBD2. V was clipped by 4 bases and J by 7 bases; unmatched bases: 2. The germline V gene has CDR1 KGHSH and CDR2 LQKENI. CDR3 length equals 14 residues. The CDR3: CASSLLAGGNEQFF. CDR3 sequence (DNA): TGTGCCAGCTCACTCCTAGCGGGAGGGAATGAGCAGTTCTTC.

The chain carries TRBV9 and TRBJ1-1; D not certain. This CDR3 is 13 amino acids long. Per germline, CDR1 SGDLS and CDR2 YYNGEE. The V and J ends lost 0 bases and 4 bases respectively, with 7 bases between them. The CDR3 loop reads CASSVGRATEAFF. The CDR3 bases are TGTGCCAGCAGCGTAGGGCGGGCCACTGAAGCTTTCTTT.

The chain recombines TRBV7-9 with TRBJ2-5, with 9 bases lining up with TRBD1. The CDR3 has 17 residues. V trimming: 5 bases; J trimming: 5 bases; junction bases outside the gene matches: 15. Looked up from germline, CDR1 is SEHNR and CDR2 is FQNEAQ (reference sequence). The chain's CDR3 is CASSQSTPGQGGETQYF. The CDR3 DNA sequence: TGTGCCAGCAGCCAATCGACACCGGGACAGGGTGGCGAGACCCAGTACTTC.

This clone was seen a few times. CDR3 nucleotide sequence: TGTGCCACCAGCAGAGGATCGGTGCACGGGAGGAGCTCCTACGAGCAGTACTTC. Encoded protein: CATSRGSVHGRSSYEQYF. The rearrangement uses TRBV15 and TRBJ2-7; TRBD2 aligns across 7 bases. The CDR3 spans 18 residues. After removal of 1 base from V and 0 bases from J, the junction contained 12 bases not matched to a gene. Per germline, CDR1 LNHNV and CDR2 YYDKDF (reference sequence). Looking up the rest from reference TRBV15 and TRBJ2-7 gives the full variable domain: DAMVIQNPRYQVTQFGKPVTLSCSQTLNHNVMYWYQQKSSQAPKLLFHYYDKDFNNEADTPDNFQSRRPNTSFCFLDIRSPGLGDTAMYLCATSRGSVHGRSSYEQYFGPGTRLTVT.

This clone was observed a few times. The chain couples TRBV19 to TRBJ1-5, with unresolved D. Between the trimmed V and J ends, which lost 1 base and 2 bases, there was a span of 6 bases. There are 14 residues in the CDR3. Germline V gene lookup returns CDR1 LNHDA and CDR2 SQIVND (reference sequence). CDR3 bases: TGTGCCAGTAGTATAGTCGGACGCAATCAGCCCCAGCATTTT. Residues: CASSIVGRNQPQHF.

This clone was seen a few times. The CDR3 DNA is TGTGCCAGCAGCAAAGTCAGGGTTGAGGCCGGGGAGCTGTTTTTT. Translating it yields CASSKVRVEAGELFF. The genes are TRBV14 and TRBJ2-2, with D possibly TRBD1 on 5 matching bases. The germline V gene encodes CDR1 SGHDN and CDR2 FVKESK. The CDR3 contains 15 residues. Trimming removed 5 bases at V and 6 bases at J, with 16 bases between.

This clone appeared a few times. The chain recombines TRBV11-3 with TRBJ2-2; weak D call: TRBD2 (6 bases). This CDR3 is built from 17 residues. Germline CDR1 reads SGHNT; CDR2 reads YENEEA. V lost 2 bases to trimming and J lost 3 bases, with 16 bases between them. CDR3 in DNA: TGTGCCAGCAGCTTATGGAAAGGTTGGGGGGACACCGGGGAGCTGTTTTTT. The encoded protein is CASSLWKGWGDTGELFF.

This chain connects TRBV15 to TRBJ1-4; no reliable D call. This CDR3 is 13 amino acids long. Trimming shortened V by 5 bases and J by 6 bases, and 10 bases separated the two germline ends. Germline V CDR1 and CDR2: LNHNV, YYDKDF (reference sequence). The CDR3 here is CATSPQPDEKLFF. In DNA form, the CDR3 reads TGTGCCACCAGCCCCCAACCGGATGAAAAACTGTTTTTT.